This T cell receptor (beta chain) was recorded in a study of T-cell memory formation after mild COVID-19. As for the study in general: Largely donor-specific TCR clusters were found.

The CDR3 has 13 amino acids. Trimming removed 5 bases from V and 1 base from J; junction bases left unmatched: 1. The germline gives CDR1 SEHNR, CDR2 FQNEAQ (reference sequence). This clonotype was seen repeatedly, ten times or more. TCRdb reanalysed the 5' RACE reads using MiXCR and keeps one entry per CDR3 protein. Of about 130,000 distinct CDR3 sequences listed, 20% to 25% are singletons. The rearrangement links TRBV7-9 to TRBJ2-5; 7 nucleotides agree with TRBD1. The sequenced sample was PBMCs or a T cell subset sorted from them (not recorded which). The sequence derives from an adult woman who had mild COVID-19 (a few samples of this study predate the infection). Cell type and time point are not known. This CDR3 reads CASSRDSQETQYF. The CDR3 nucleotides are TGTGCCAGCAGCCGGGACAGCCAAGAGACCCAGTACTTC.